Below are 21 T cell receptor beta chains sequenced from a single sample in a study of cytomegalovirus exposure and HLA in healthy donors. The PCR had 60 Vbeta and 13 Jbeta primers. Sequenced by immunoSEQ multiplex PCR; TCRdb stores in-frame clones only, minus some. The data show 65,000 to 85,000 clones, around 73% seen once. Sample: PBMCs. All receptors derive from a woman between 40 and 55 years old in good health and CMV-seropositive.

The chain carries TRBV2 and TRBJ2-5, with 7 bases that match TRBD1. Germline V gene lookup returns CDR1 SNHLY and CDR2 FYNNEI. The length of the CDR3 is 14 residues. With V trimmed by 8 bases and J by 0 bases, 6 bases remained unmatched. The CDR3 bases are TGTGCCAGCCTGAGGGACAGAAACCAAGAGACCCAGTACTTC. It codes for CASLRDRNQETQYF.

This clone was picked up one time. The CDR3 nucleotides are TGTGCCAGCAGCTTAACCCGGACAGGGGGCGTATATTATGGCTACACCTTC. Protein sequence: CASSLTRTGGVYYGYTF. The rearrangement links TRBV11-2 to TRBJ1-2, with 11 bases that match TRBD1. After removal of 2 bases from V and 5 bases from J, the junction contained 10 bases not matched to a gene. Germline V gives CDR1 SGHAT, CDR2 FQNNGV. This CDR3 has 17 amino acids. The full variable domain, rest sourced from reference TRBV11-2 and TRBJ1-2, is EAGVAQSPRYKIIEKRQSVAFWCNPISGHATLYWYQQILGQGPKLLIQFQNNGVVDDSQLPKDRFSAERLKGVDSTLKIQPAKLEDSAVYLCASSLTRTGGVYYGYTFGSGTRLTVV.

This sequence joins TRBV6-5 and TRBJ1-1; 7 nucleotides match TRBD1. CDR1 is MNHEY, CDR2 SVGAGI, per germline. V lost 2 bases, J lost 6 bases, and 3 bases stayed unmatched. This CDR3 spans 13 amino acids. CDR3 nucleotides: TGTGCCAGCAGTTACGCAGACAGGGCTGAAGCTTTCTTT. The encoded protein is CASSYADRAEAFF.

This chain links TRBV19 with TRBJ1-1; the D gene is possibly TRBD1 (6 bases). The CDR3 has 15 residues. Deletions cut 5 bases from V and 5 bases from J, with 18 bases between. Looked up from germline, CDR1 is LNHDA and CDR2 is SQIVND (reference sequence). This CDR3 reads CASSGAAGAETEAFF. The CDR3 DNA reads TGTGCCAGTAGTGGGGCGGCGGGGGCAGAGACTGAAGCTTTCTTT.

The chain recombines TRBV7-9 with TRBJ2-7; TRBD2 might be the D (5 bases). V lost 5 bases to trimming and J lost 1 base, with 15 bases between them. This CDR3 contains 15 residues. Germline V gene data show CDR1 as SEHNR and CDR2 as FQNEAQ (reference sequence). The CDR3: CASSRGSFSSYEQYF. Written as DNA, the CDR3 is TGTGCCAGCAGCCGAGGGTCTTTTTCATCCTACGAGCAGTACTTC.

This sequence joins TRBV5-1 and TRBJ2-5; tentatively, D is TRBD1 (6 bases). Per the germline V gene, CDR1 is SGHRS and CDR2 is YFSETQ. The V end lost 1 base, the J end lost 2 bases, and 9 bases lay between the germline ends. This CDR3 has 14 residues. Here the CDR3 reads CASSLLGQQETQYF. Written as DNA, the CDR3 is TGCGCCAGCAGCTTGTTAGGACAGCAAGAGACCCAGTACTTC.

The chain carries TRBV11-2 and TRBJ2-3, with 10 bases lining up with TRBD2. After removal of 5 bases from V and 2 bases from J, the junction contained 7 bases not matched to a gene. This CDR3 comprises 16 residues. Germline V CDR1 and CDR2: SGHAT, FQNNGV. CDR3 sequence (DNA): TGTGCCAGCAGCGATTCTAGCGGGGGCTTCACAGATACGCAGTATTTT. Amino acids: CASSDSSGGFTDTQYF.

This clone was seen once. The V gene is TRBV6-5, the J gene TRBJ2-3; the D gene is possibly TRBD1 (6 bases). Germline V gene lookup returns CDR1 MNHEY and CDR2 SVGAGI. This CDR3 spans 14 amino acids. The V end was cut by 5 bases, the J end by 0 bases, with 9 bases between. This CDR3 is CASSRDTSTDTQYF. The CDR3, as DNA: TGTGCCAGCAGTCGGGACACTAGCACAGATACGCAGTATTTT.

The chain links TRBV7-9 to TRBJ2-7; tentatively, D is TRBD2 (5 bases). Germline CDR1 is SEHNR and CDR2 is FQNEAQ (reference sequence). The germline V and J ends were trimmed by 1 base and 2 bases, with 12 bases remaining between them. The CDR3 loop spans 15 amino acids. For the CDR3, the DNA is TGTGCCAGCAGCTTAGGTAGTGACGGGACCTACGAGCAGTACTTC. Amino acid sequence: CASSLGSDGTYEQYF.

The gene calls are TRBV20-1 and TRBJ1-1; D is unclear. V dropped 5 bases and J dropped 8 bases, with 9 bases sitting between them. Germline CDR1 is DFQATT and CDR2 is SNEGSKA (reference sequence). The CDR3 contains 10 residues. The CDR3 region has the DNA TGCAGTGCTCGCCTCAGGGAAGCTTTCTTT. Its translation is CSARLREAFF.

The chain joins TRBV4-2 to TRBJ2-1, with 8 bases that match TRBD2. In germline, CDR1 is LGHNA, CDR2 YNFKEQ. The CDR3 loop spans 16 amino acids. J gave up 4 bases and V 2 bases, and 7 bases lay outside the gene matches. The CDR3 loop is CASSQPIAGSYNEQFF. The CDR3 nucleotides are TGTGCCAGCAGCCAACCCATAGCGGGGTCTTACAATGAGCAGTTCTTC.

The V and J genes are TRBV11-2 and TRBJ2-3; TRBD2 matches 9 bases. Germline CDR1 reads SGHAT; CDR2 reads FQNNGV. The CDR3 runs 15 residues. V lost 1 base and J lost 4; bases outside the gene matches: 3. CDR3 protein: CASSLVGGGADTQYF. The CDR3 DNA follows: TGTGCCAGCAGCTTAGTGGGCGGGGGGGCAGATACGCAGTATTTT.

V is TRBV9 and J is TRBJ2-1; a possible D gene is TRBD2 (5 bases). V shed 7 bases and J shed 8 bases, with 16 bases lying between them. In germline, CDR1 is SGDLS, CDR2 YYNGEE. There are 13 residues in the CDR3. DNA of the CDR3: TGTGCCAGCGGTTTTGGGAGCTGGGATGAGCAGTTCTTC. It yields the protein CASGFGSWDEQFF.

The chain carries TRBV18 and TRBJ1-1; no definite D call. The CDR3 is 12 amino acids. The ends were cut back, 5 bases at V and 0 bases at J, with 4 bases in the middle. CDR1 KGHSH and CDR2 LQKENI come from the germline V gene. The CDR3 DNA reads TGTGCCAGCTCAGACATGAACACTGAAGCTTTCTTT. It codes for CASSDMNTEAFF.

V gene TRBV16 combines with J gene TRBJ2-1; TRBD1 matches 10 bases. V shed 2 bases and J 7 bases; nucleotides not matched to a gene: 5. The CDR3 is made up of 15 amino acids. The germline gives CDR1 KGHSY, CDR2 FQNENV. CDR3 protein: CASSQGQGVVNEQFF. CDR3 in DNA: TGTGCCAGCAGCCAAGGACAGGGGGTTGTTAATGAGCAGTTCTTC.

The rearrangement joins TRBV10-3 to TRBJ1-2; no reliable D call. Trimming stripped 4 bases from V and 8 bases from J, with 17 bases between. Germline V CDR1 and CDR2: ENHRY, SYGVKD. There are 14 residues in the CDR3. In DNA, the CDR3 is TGTGCCATCAGTGTTACGACAAACTCAGGAGGCTACACCTTC. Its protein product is CAISVTTNSGGYTF.

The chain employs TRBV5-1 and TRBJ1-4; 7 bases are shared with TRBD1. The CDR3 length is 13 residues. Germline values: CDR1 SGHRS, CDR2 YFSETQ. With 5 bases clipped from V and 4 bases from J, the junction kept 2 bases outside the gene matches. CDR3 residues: CASRPGGNEKLFF. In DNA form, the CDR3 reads TGCGCCAGCAGACCAGGGGGTAATGAAAAACTGTTTTTT.

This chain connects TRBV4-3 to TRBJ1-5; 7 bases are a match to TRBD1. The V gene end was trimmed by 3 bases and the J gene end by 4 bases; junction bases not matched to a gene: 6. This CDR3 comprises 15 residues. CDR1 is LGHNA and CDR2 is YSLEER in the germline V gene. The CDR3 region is CASSHQTGSNQPQHF. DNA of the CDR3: TGCGCCAGCAGCCACCAGACAGGGTCAAATCAGCCCCAGCATTTT.

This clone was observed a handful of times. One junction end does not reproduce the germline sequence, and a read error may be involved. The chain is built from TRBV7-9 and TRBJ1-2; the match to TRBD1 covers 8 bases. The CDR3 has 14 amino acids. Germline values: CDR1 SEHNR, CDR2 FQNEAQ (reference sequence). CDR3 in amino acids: CSSSLTGAGYGYTF. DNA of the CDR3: TGTTCCAGCAGCTTGACAGGGGCAGGCTATGGCTACACCTTC.

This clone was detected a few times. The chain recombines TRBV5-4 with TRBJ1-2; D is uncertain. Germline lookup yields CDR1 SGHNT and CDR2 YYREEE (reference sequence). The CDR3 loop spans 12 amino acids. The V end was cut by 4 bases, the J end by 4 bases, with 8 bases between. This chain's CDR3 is CASSPGIYGYTF. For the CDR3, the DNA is TGTGCCAGCAGCCCTGGCATCTATGGCTACACCTTC.

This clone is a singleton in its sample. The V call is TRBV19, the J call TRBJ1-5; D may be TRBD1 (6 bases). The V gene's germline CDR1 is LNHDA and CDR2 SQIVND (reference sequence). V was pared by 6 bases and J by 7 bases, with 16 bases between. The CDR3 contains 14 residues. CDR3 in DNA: TGTGCCAGTAGCAGGGGCCAAGTAGGCCAGCCCCAGCATTTT. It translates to CASSRGQVGQPQHF.